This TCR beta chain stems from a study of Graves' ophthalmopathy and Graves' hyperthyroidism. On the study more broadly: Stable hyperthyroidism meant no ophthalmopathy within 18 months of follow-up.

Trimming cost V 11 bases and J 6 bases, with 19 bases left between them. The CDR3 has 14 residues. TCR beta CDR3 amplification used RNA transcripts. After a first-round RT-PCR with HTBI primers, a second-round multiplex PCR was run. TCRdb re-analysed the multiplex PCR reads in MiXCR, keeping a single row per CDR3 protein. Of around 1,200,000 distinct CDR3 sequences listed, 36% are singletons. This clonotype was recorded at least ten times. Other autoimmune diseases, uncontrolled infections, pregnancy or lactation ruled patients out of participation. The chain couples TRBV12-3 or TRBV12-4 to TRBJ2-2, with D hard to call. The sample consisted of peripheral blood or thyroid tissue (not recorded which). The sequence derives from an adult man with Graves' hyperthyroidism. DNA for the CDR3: TGTGCCGATCGGCGGCGCATTGATGCCGGGGAGCTGTTTTTT. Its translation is CADRRRIDAGELFF.